The 29 T cell receptor beta chains below come from one sample, sequenced in a study of blood T cell repertoires in COVID-19. Using immunoSEQ multiplex PCR, the repertoire was profiled, and TCRdb retains in-frame clones only, with some absent. The sample has a few hundred thousand clones; about 90% are singletons. Specimen: peripheral blood. These receptors all stem from a man aged 18 to 29 with COVID-19, enrolled during active disease.

This clone was seen more than once but under ten times. The J gene is TRBJ2-7, the V gene TRBV5-1; TRBD2 aligns across 7 bases. This CDR3 comprises 13 residues. V shed 8 bases, J shed 4 bases, and the junction held 9 bases outside the gene matches. Germline assignment: CDR1 SGHRS and CDR2 YFSETQ. CDR3 residues: CARGRSSGYEQYF. CDR3 coding DNA: TGCGCCAGGGGGCGTAGTAGCGGGTACGAGCAGTACTTC.

The CDR3 region has the DNA TGTGCCAGCAGCACGGGACAGCCGGAGACCCAGTACTTC. Protein: CASSTGQPETQYF. The chain couples TRBV27 to TRBJ2-5; 7 bases are shared with TRBD1. The CDR3 runs 13 residues. The junction had 6 bases not matched to a gene; V was cut back by 6 bases and J by 5 bases. Germline values: CDR1 MNHEY, CDR2 SMNVEV (reference sequence).

This clone was counted once. The J gene is TRBJ1-6, the V gene TRBV7-9; D is uncertain. The germline CDR1 and CDR2 sequences are SEHNR and FQNEAQ (reference sequence). Trimming left V 3 bases short and J 9 bases short, with 9 bases between. The CDR3 is made up of 13 amino acids. This chain's CDR3 is CASSFGLGSPLHF. CDR3 nucleotide sequence: TGTGCCAGCAGCTTTGGACTGGGTTCACCCCTCCACTTT.

V and J are TRBV3-1 (or the pseudogene TRBV3-2) and TRBJ2-5, with TRBD2 identical over 13 bases. With V trimmed by 2 bases and J by 4 bases, 13 bases remained unmatched. This CDR3 has 19 residues. Per germline, CDR1 LGHDT and CDR2 YNNKEL (reference sequence). The CDR3 is CASSQYRLAGGIGGETQYF. The CDR3 DNA reads TGTGCCAGCAGCCAATACCGACTAGCGGGAGGCATAGGAGGAGAGACCCAGTACTTC.

The V gene is TRBV30, the J gene TRBJ1-1; 7 nucleotides align to TRBD1. Unmatched junction bases numbered 16, after V lost 7 bases and J lost 8 bases. In germline, CDR1 is GTSNPN, CDR2 SVGIG (reference sequence). This CDR3 contains 14 residues. In nucleotides, the CDR3 is TGTGCCTCCCAGACAGGGATCGGGTCTAGAGAAGCTTTCTTT. This codes for CASQTGIGSREAFF. Full variable domain (missing parts from reference TRBV30 and TRBJ1-1): SQTIHQWPATLVQPVGSPLSLECTVEGTSNPNLYWYRQAAGRGLQLLFYSVGIGQISSEVPQNLSASRPQDRQFILSSKKLLLSDSGFYLCASQTGIGSREAFFGQGTRLTVV.

V is TRBV7-6 and J is TRBJ2-3; 8 nucleotides agree with TRBD1. The CDR3 is 15 residues long. Trimming removed 5 bases from V and 3 bases from J; junction bases left unmatched: 7. Germline CDR1 reads SGHVS; CDR2 reads FNYEAQ. CDR3 in amino acids: CASSPGDRFTDTQYF. The CDR3 DNA reads as TGTGCCAGCAGCCCCGGGGACAGGTTTACAGATACGCAGTATTTT.

V usage is TRBV6-1 and J usage is TRBJ2-1; the D gene is possibly TRBD2 (5 bases). Germline V CDR1 and CDR2: MNHNS, SASEGT. The CDR3 length is 16 residues. V lost 1 base to trimming and J lost 6 bases, with 16 bases between them. The CDR3 here is CASSEVRIAPGNEQFF. The DNA of the CDR3 is TGTGCCAGCAGTGAAGTTAGGATAGCGCCGGGCAATGAGCAGTTCTTC.

The chain uses TRBV4-1 and TRBJ2-3; D gene uncertain. The V end lost 4 bases, the J end lost 5 bases, and 13 bases lay between the germline ends. The V gene's germline CDR1 is MGHRA and CDR2 YSYEKL. CDR3 length: 14 residues. This chain's CDR3 is CASSLSIYGDTQYF. DNA of the CDR3: TGCGCCAGCAGCCTTTCAATCTACGGAGATACGCAGTATTTT.

The V gene is TRBV7-8, the J gene TRBJ2-2, with TRBD2 matching over 10 bases. Germline-derived CDR1 and CDR2 are SGHVS and FQNEAQ. V lost 5 bases, J lost 0 bases, and 9 bases stayed unmatched. The length of the CDR3 is 18 residues. CDR3 loop: CASSGRVAGGPNTGELFF. CDR3 DNA sequence: TGTGCCAGCAGCGGAAGGGTAGCGGGAGGACCGAACACCGGGGAGCTGTTTTTT.

This chain joins TRBV6-6 and TRBJ1-2; 9 positions match TRBD1. The germline V gene has CDR1 MNHNY and CDR2 SVGAGI (reference sequence). The V segment lost 5 bases and the J segment 8 bases; nucleotides outside the gene matches: 9. The CDR3 covers 14 residues. CDR3 nucleotide sequence: TGTGCCAGCAGTCGGCAGGGACAGGGAGACGGCTACACCTTC. It translates to CASSRQGQGDGYTF.

The rearrangement joins TRBV5-6 to TRBJ2-2, with 8 bases that match TRBD2. V trimming: 6 bases; J trimming: 3 bases; junction bases outside the gene matches: 1. CDR1 and CDR2 (germline): SGHDT, YYEEEE. The CDR3 has 13 residues. The CDR3 nucleotides are TGTGCCAGCACAGCGGGAGACACCGGGGAGCTGTTTTTT. Its translation: CASTAGDTGELFF.

The chain carries TRBV6-1 and TRBJ2-5, with TRBD2 matching 12 bases. Per germline, CDR1 MNHNS and CDR2 SASEGT. V dropped 2 bases and J dropped 4; count of bases not matched to a gene: 11. The CDR3 spans 18 residues. DNA of the CDR3: TGTGCCAGCAGTGAATATTGGAGACTAGCGGGAGCGGGAGAGACCCAGTACTTC. As protein: CASSEYWRLAGAGETQYF.

This chain connects TRBV9 to TRBJ2-3; TRBD1 might be the D (5 bases). V was clipped by 0 bases and J by 0 bases, with 17 bases between them. CDR1 and CDR2 from the germline V gene are SGDLS and YYNGEE. This CDR3 contains 18 residues. CDR3 residues: CASSVGDSFPLSTDTQYF. The CDR3 bases are TGTGCCAGCAGCGTAGGTGACAGTTTCCCCCTTAGCACAGATACGCAGTATTTT.

The chain has TRBV9 and TRBJ2-1; TRBD2 agrees at 8 bases. Trimming took 4 bases from V and 7 from J; bases not matched to a gene: 10. The CDR3 sequence is 15 residues long. The germline V gene has CDR1 SGDLS and CDR2 YYNGEE. The CDR3 DNA sequence: TGTGCCAGCAGCACCCCGGGAGGGCCGGGGAATGAGCAGTTCTTC. Translating it yields CASSTPGGPGNEQFF.

This sequence joins TRBV15 and TRBJ1-5; D is perhaps TRBD1 (6 bases). There are 16 residues in the CDR3. Trimming took 0 bases from V and 2 from J, leaving 11 bases between them. CDR1 is LNHNV and CDR2 is YYDKDF in the germline V gene (reference sequence). CDR3 in amino acids: CATSRDRDTGNQPQHF. The CDR3 coding sequence is TGTGCCACCAGCAGAGATCGGGACACTGGCAATCAGCCCCAGCATTTT.

V and J are TRBV25-1 and TRBJ1-5; D unclear. Deletions cut 4 bases from V and 0 bases from J, with 4 bases between. This CDR3 contains 13 residues. Germline-derived CDR1 and CDR2 are MGHDK and SYGVNS. The CDR3 loop is CASSVSSNQPQHF. In nucleotides, the CDR3 is TGTGCCAGCAGTGTGAGTAGCAATCAGCCCCAGCATTTT.

A single count supports this clone. As DNA, the CDR3 is TGTGCTAGTGGTCTGGGGTACGGACAGGGGGAATCCGAGCAGTACTTC. This codes for CASGLGYGQGESEQYF. V usage is TRBV12-5 and J usage is TRBJ2-7; 10 bases align to TRBD1. CDR1 LGHNT and CDR2 FRNRAP come from the germline V gene. This CDR3 contains 16 residues. V was clipped by 5 bases and J by 6 bases; unmatched bases: 13.

The V call is TRBV2, the J call TRBJ2-7; 14 bases map to TRBD2. The CDR3 is made up of 14 amino acids. With V trimmed by 6 bases and J by 9 bases, 7 bases remained unmatched. CDR1 and CDR2 from the germline V gene are SNHLY and FYNNEI. CDR3 sequence: CASSQSGTSGRQYF. The DNA of the CDR3 is TGTGCCAGCAGCCAATCCGGGACTAGCGGGAGGCAGTACTTC.

The rearrangement uses TRBV7-9 and TRBJ1-2; possibly TRBD1 for D (5 bases). The CDR3 loop spans 18 amino acids. V lost 5 bases, J lost 1 base, and 23 bases lay in between. Germline CDR1 and CDR2: SEHNR and FQNEAQ (reference sequence). The CDR3 region is CASSRPLLGGGGNYGYTF. For the CDR3, the DNA is TGTGCCAGCAGCCGGCCACTCTTGGGAGGCGGGGGTAACTATGGCTACACCTTC.

The chain has TRBV13 and TRBJ2-7; weak D call: TRBD2 (6 bases). The CDR3 is 13 amino acids. From germline, CDR1 is PRHDT and CDR2 FYEKMQ (reference sequence). V shed 5 bases and J shed 6 bases, with 14 bases lying between them. Here the CDR3 reads CASSRRESFEQYF. The CDR3 DNA is TGTGCCAGCAGCCGACGGGAGTCGTTCGAGCAGTACTTC.

The chain combines TRBV6-5 with TRBJ1-2; D not certain. CDR1 is MNHEY and CDR2 is SVGAGI in the germline V gene. V lost 6 bases to trimming and J lost 0 bases, with 11 bases between them. The CDR3 is made up of 14 amino acids. The CDR3 DNA is TGTGCCAGCAGCGCACATGGAGCTAACTATGGCTACACCTTC. Its translation: CASSAHGANYGYTF.

This chain connects TRBV5-1 to TRBJ2-7; TRBD1 agrees at 9 bases. This CDR3 has 14 residues. The germline gives CDR1 SGHRS, CDR2 YFSETQ. V was pared by 4 bases and J by 2 bases, with 4 bases of the junction left unmatched. The DNA for the CDR3 is TGCGCCAGCAGCCCCTACAGGGGGCCCTACGAGCAGTACTTC. As protein: CASSPYRGPYEQYF. The full variable domain, completed using reference TRBV5-1 and TRBJ2-7, is KAGVTQTPRYLIKTRGQQVTLSCSPISGHRSVSWYQQTPGQGLQFLFEYFSETQRNKGNFPGRFSGRQFSNSRSEMNVSTLELGDSALYLCASSPYRGPYEQYFGPGTRLTVT.

The chain joins TRBV29-1 to TRBJ2-2; a possible D gene is TRBD2 (7 bases). Germline assignment: CDR1 SQVTM and CDR2 ANQGSEA. The CDR3 contains 13 residues. V was clipped by 4 bases and J by 6 bases, with 12 bases between them. The DNA of the CDR3 is TGCAGCGTTGGTGGGGGGGCCTCCGGGGAGCTGTTTTTT. Its translation: CSVGGGASGELFF.

The chain combines TRBV6-6 with TRBJ2-1; D unresolved. Looked up from germline, CDR1 is MNHNY and CDR2 is SVGAGI (reference sequence). This CDR3 is built from 13 residues. V was pared by 6 bases and J by 4 bases, with 10 bases between. DNA for the CDR3: TGTGCCAGCAGATCAGACAAATACAATGAGCAGTTCTTC. It yields the protein CASRSDKYNEQFF.

For the CDR3, the DNA is TGTGCCAGCAGTAAACCCGGCGGGGGCTACACCTTC. This sequence encodes CASSKPGGGYTF. The genes are TRBV2 and TRBJ1-2; no clear D gene. V shed 5 bases and J shed 8 bases, with 12 bases lying between them. Germline V gives CDR1 SNHLY, CDR2 FYNNEI. This CDR3 has 12 residues.

The gene calls are TRBV12-5 and TRBJ2-7, with unresolved D. This CDR3 region has 12 residues. Germline V gives CDR1 LGHNT, CDR2 FRNRAP. Trimming shortened V by 5 bases and J by 4 bases, and 9 bases separated the two germline ends. The CDR3, as DNA: TGTGCTAGTGGTCTTGTCGCGTACGAGCAGTACTTC. Translated: CASGLVAYEQYF. Looking up the rest from reference TRBV12-5 and TRBJ2-7 gives the full variable domain: DARVTQTPRHKVTEMGQEVTMRCQPILGHNTVFWYRQTMMQGLELLAYFRNRAPLDDSGMPKDRFSAEMPDATLATLKIQPSEPRDSAVYFCASGLVAYEQYFGPGTRLTVT.

V is TRBV15 and J is TRBJ1-2; TRBD1 is a possible D gene (6 bases). The CDR3 extends over 11 amino acids. The ends were cut back, 8 bases at V and 4 bases at J, with 8 bases in the middle. Germline CDR1 reads LNHNV; CDR2 reads YYDKDF (reference sequence). CDR3 region: CATSDSYGYTF. The CDR3 region has the DNA TGTGCCACCTCGGACAGCTATGGCTACACCTTC.

This clone was seen a few times. This chain uses TRBV3-1 (or the pseudogene TRBV3-2) with TRBJ2-3; the D gene is possibly TRBD2 (6 bases). V was pared by 4 bases and J by 4 bases, with 9 bases between. Germline lookup yields CDR1 LGHDT and CDR2 YNNKEL (reference sequence). This CDR3 contains 13 residues. The CDR3 DNA is TGTGCCAGCAGCCCCCCGGGGGCAGATACGCAGTATTTT. Its protein product is CASSPPGADTQYF.

The rearrangement links TRBV25-1 to TRBJ1-5; no reliable D call. V gave up 3 bases and J gave up 0 bases, with 6 bases separating them. CDR1 MGHDK and CDR2 SYGVNS come from the germline V gene. The CDR3 runs 14 residues. The CDR3 bases are TGTGCCAGCAGTGACGTAAATAGCAATCAGCCCCAGCATTTT. This encodes CASSDVNSNQPQHF.